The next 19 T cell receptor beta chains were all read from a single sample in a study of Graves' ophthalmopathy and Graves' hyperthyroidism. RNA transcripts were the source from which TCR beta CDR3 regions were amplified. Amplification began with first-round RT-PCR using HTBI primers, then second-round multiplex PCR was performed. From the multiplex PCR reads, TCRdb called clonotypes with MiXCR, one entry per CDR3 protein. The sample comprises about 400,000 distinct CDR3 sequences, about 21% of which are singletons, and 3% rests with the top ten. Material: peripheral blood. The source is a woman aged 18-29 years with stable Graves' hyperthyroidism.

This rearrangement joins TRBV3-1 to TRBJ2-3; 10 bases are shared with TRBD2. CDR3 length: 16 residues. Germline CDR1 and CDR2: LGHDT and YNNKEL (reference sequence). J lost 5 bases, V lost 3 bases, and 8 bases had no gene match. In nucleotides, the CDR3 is TGTGCCAGCAGCCAGGGTCTAGCGGGAGAGAGAGATACGCAGTATTTT. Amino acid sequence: CASSQGLAGERDTQYF.

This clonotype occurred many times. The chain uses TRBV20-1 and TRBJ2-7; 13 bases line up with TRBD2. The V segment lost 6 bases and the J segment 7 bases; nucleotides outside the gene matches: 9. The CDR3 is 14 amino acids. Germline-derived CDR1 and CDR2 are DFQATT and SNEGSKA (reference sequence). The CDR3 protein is CSARRTSGREEQYF. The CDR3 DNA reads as TGCAGTGCCAGACGTACTAGCGGGAGGGAAGAGCAGTACTTC.

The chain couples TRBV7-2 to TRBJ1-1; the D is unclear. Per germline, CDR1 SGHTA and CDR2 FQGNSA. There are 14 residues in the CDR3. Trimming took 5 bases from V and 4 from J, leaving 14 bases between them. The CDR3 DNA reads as TGTGCCAGCAGCCCCCTCTGGGGAGGCACTGAAGCTTTCTTT. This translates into CASSPLWGGTEAFF.

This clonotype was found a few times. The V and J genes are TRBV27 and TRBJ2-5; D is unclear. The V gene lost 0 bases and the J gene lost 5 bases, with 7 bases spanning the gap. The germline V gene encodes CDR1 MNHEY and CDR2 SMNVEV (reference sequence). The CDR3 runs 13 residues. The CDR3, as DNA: TGTGCCAGCAGTTTATCCCTGACGGAGACCCAGTACTTC. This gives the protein CASSLSLTETQYF.

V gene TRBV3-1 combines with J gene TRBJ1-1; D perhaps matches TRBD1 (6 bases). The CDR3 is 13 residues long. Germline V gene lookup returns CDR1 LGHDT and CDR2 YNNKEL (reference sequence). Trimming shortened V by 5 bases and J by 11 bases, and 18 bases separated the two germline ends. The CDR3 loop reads CASSFTAGGWAFF. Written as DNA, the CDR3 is TGTGCCAGCAGCTTCACAGCCGGGGGCTGGGCTTTCTTT.

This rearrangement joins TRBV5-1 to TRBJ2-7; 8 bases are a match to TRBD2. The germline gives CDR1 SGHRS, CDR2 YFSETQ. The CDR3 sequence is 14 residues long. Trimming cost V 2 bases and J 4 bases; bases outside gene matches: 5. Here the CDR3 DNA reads TGCGCCAGCAGCTTAGCGGGAGAAGTTTACGAGCAGTACTTC. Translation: CASSLAGEVYEQYF.

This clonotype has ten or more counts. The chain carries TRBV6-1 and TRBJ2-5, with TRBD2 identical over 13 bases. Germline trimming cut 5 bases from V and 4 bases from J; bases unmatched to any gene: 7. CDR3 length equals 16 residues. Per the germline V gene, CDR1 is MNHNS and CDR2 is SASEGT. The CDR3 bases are TGTGCCAGCAGTAAAAGGACTAGCGGGAGACTAGAGACCCAGTACTTC. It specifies CASSKRTSGRLETQYF.

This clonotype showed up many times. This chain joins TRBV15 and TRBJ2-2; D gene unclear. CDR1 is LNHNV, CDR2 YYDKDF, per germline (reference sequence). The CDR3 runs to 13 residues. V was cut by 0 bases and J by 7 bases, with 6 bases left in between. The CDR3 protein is CATSRDVGGELFF. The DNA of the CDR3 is TGTGCCACCAGCAGAGATGTCGGCGGGGAGCTGTTTTTT.

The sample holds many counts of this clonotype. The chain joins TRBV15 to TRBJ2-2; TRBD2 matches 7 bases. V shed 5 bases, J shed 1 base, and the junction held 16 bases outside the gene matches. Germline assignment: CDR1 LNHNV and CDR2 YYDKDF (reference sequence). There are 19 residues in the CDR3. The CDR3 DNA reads TGTGCCACCAGCCGCATCCCAAGAGCGGGACGGGAGAACACCGGGGAGCTGTTTTTT. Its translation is CATSRIPRAGRENTGELFF.

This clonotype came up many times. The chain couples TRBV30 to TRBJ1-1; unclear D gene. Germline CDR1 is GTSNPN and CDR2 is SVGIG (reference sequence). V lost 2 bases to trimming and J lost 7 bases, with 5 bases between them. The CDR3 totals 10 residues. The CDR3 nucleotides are TGTGCCTGGAGTCATCATGAAGCTTTCTTT. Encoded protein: CAWSHHEAFF.

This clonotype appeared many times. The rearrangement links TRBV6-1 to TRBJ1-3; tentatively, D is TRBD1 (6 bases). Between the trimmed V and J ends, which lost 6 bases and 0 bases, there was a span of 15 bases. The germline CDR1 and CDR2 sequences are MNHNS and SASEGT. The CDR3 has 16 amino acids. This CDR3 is CASRVTGTNSGNTIYF. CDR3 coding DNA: TGTGCCAGCAGGGTTACAGGGACGAACTCTGGAAACACCATATATTTT.

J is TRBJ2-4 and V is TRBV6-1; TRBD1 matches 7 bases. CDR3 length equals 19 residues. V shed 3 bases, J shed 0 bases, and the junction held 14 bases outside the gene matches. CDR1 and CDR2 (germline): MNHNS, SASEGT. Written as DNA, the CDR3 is TGTGCCAGCAGTGAGGACGGAAGACAGGGTCCGGGAGCCAAAAACATTCAGTACTTC. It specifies CASSEDGRQGPGAKNIQYF.

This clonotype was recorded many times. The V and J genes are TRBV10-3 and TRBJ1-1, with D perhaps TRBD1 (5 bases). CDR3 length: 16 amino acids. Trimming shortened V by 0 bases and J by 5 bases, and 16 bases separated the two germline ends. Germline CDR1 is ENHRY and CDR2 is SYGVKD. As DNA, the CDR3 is TGTGCCATCAGTGAGTCAACAGAGGGACGTTATACTGAAGCTTTCTTT. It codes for CAISESTEGRYTEAFF.

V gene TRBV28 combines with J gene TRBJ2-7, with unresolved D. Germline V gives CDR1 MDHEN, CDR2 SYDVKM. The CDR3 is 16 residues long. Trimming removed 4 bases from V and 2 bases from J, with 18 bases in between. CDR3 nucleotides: TGTGCCAGCAGTTACTCGTCGTCCGCATTCCCCTACGAGCAGTACTTC. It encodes CASSYSSSAFPYEQYF.

Here the CDR3 DNA reads TGTGCCAGCAGTCCCATTACCCTGGGGGGGGGGGAGTGGGACGAGCAGTACTTC. Encoded protein: CASSPITLGGGEWDEQYF. This sequence joins TRBV28 and TRBJ2-7, with 7 bases identical to TRBD2. Looked up from germline, CDR1 is MDHEN and CDR2 is SYDVKM. V lost 5 bases and J lost 5; bases outside the gene matches: 21. This CDR3 contains 18 residues. Full variable domain (remainder filled in from reference TRBV28 and TRBJ2-7): DVKVTQSSRYLVKRTGEKVFLECVQDMDHENMFWYRQDPGLGLRLIYFSYDVKMKEKGDIPEGYSVSREKKERFSLILESASTNQTSMYLCASSPITLGGGEWDEQYFGPGTRLTVT.

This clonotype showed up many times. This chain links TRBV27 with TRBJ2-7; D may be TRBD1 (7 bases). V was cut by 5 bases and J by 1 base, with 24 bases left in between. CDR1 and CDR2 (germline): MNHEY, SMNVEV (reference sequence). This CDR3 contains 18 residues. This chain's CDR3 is CASSPLQGGMHLSYEQYF. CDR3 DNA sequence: TGTGCCAGCAGTCCGCTCCAGGGGGGAATGCACCTGTCCTACGAGCAGTACTTC.

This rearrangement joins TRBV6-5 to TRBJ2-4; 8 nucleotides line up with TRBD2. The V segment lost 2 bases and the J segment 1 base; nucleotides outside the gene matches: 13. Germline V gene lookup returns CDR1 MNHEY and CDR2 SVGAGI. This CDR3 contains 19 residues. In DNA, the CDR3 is TGTGCCAGCAGTTACCGGAGAAGCGGGAGTCTGTTGGCCAAAAACATTCAGTACTTC. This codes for CASSYRRSGSLLAKNIQYF.

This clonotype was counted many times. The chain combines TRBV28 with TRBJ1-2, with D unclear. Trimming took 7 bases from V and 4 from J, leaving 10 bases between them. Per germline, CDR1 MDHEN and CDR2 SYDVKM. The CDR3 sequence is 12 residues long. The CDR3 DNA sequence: TGTGCCAGCAAGGAGTGGGGCTATGGCTACACCTTC. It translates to CASKEWGYGYTF.

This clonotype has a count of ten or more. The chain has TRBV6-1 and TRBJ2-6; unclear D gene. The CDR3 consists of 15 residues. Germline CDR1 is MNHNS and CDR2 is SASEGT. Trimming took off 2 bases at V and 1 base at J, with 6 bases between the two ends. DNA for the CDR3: TGTGCCAGCAGTGAAAAGGCGTCTGGGGCCAACGTCCTGACTTTC. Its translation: CASSEKASGANVLTF.